One sample yielded the 11 T cell receptor beta chains listed below, sequenced in a study of shared clonotypes between healthy human individuals. The repertoire was sequenced with immunoSEQ multiplex PCR; TCRdb's copy has only in-frame clones and lacks some. The table has about 2.4 million clones, 93% seen once. Source material: naive CD4+ T cells from PBMCs. Subset: CD45RA+ positively selected. The receptors come from a man younger than 30 in good health. Some clones in this sample may be carry-over from other donors' samples.

This clone has just one count. V gene TRBV7-9 combines with J gene TRBJ1-5, with TRBD1 matching 7 bases. The trim removed 4 bases at V and 6 bases at J, leaving 9 bases unmatched. This CDR3 has 15 amino acids. The germline V gene has CDR1 SEHNR and CDR2 FQNEAQ (reference sequence). Here the CDR3 reads CASSSQGGPTQPQHF. CDR3 nucleotides: TGTGCCAGCAGCTCCCAGGGGGGACCCACTCAGCCCCAGCATTTT.

Details on this clone: The CDR3 does not close with the conserved phenylalanine or tryptophan, likely indicating a read error. The chain carries TRBV27 and TRBJ2-3; a weak D match, TRBD1 (5 bases). From germline, CDR1 is MNHEY and CDR2 SMNVEV (reference sequence). There are 14 residues in the CDR3. The V gene lost 8 bases and the J gene lost 0 bases, with 12 bases spanning the gap. The CDR3 loop is CASWGSTSTDTQYS. CDR3 nucleotide sequence: TGTGCCAGCTGGGGCTCGACCAGCACAGATACGCAGTATTCT.

The chain employs TRBV6-6 and TRBJ1-1; D is unclear. The V end lost 2 bases, the J end lost 0 bases, and 10 bases lay between the germline ends. The CDR3 totals 15 residues. CDR1 and CDR2 (germline): MNHNY, SVGAGI (reference sequence). CDR3 region: CASSYGGNMNTEAFF. CDR3 bases: TGTGCCAGCAGTTACGGAGGGAACATGAACACTGAAGCTTTCTTT.

V gene TRBV19 combines with J gene TRBJ2-7; 9 bases are shared with TRBD1. CDR3 length equals 14 residues. Trimming removed 7 bases from V and 2 bases from J; junction bases left unmatched: 6. CDR1 is LNHDA and CDR2 is SQIVND in the germline V gene (reference sequence). CDR3 nucleotides: TGTGCCAGTACTAAGGGACAGGGAACCTACGAGCAGTACTTC. Translation gives CASTKGQGTYEQYF.

V and J are TRBV28 and TRBJ1-5, with D maybe TRBD1 (6 bases). Germline CDR1 MDHEN, CDR2 SYDVKM. This CDR3 region has 15 residues. V was pared by 6 bases and J by 1 base, with 13 bases between. The CDR3 reads CASRLTGGSNQPQHF. The DNA of the CDR3 is TGTGCCAGCAGGCTGACAGGCGGGAGCAATCAGCCCCAGCATTTT.

The V call is TRBV7-9, the J call TRBJ2-1, with D maybe TRBD2 (6 bases). V lost 4 bases to trimming and J lost 6 bases, with 16 bases between them. Germline loops: CDR1 SEHNR, CDR2 FQNEAQ (reference sequence). This CDR3 is built from 15 residues. CDR3 protein: CASSSDYVGGNEQFF. The CDR3 coding sequence is TGTGCCAGCAGCTCAGACTACGTGGGGGGCAATGAGCAGTTCTTC. The full variable domain, completed using reference TRBV7-9 and TRBJ2-1, is DTGVSQNPRHKITKRGQNVTFRCDPISEHNRLYWYRQTLGQGPEFLTYFQNEAQLEKSRLLSDRFSAERPKGSFSTLEIQRTEQGDSAMYLCASSSDYVGGNEQFFGPGTRLTVL.

The chain carries TRBV6-6 and TRBJ1-1; D is unresolved. V lost 2 bases, J lost 7 bases, and 11 bases lay in between. This CDR3 has 13 amino acids. Germline V lookup: CDR1 MNHNY, CDR2 SVGAGI (reference sequence). The CDR3 spells CASSYGFGDEAFF. The CDR3 nucleotides are TGTGCCAGCAGTTACGGTTTTGGGGATGAAGCTTTCTTT.

The V gene is TRBV6-6, the J gene TRBJ2-7; 7 nucleotides line up with TRBD2. V was pared by 6 bases and J by 0 bases, with 5 bases of the junction left unmatched. The V gene's germline CDR1 is MNHNY and CDR2 SVGAGI (reference sequence). The CDR3 is 14 residues long. This CDR3 is CASRPSGNSYEQYF. The DNA of the CDR3 is TGTGCCAGCAGGCCGAGCGGGAACTCCTACGAGCAGTACTTC.

This clone was observed once. The V gene is TRBV25-1, the J gene TRBJ1-4; 9 nucleotides line up with TRBD1. V trimming: 4 bases; J trimming: 6 bases; junction bases outside the gene matches: 6. Germline-derived CDR1 and CDR2 are MGHDK and SYGVNS. The length of the CDR3 is 15 residues. The CDR3 here is CASSAPGTGYEKLFF. The DNA of the CDR3 is TGTGCCAGCAGTGCCCCCGGGACAGGGTATGAAAAACTGTTTTTT.

This chain uses TRBV5-5 with TRBJ2-5; possibly TRBD2 for D (6 bases). Trimming cost V 0 bases and J 5 bases, with 11 bases left between them. The CDR3 loop spans 14 amino acids. The V gene's germline CDR1 is SGHKS and CDR2 YYEKEE (reference sequence). The CDR3 sequence is CASSLAGVVETQYF. The CDR3, as DNA: TGTGCCAGCAGCTTGGCGGGAGTGGTGGAGACCCAGTACTTC.

This clone was recorded only once. The chain carries TRBV4-3 and TRBJ2-5; no clear D gene. Trimming left V 2 bases short and J 5 bases short, with 18 bases between. CDR3 length: 16 residues. Germline assignment: CDR1 LGHNA and CDR2 YSLEER. The DNA of the CDR3 is TGCGCCAGCAGCCAAACTGGCGGATCTGTGTGGGAGACCCAGTACTTC. It encodes CASSQTGGSVWETQYF.